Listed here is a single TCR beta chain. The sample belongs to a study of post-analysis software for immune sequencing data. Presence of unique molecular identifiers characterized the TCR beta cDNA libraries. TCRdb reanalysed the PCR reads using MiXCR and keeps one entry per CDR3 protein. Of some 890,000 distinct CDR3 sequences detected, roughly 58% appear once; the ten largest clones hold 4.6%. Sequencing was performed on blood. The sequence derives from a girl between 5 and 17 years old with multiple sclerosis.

CDR3 loop: CASSQGGAGRGLETQYF. The CDR3 DNA is TGTGCCAGCAGCCAAGGGGGAGCGGGAAGGGGATTGGAGACCCAGTACTTC. The rearrangement links TRBV3-1 to TRBJ2-5; TRBD2 matches 7 bases. V lost 1 base and J lost 5; bases outside the gene matches: 13. Germline CDR1 is LGHDT and CDR2 is YNNKEL (reference sequence). The CDR3 runs to 17 residues.